The rows below give T cell receptor beta chains drawn from one sample of a study of Graves' ophthalmopathy and Graves' hyperthyroidism. One entry per CDR3 protein results from TCRdb running MiXCR on the multiplex PCR reads. The repertoire includes about 410,000 distinct CDR3 sequences, around 16% of them detected once, and around 1.5% sits in the top ten. Specimen: peripheral blood. Source of these receptors: a woman under 30 with Graves' ophthalmopathy. Both conserved end residues are part of each CDR3. A D gene is named only where the DNA matches it firmly. Clone sizes are given selectively: once, few, many, or a class where the clone is expanded.

D,size,J,V,DNA,CDR3
.,many,TRBJ2-5,TRBV6-5,TGTGCCAGCAGTTACTTTGAACCACAAGAGACCCAGTACTTC,CASSYFEPQETQYF
.,many,TRBJ1-6,TRBV20-1,TGCAGTGCCTCCGCGGGGGTCTTTAATTCACCCCTCCACTTT,CSASAGVFNSPLHF
TRBD2,many,TRBJ2-2,TRBV12-3/TRBV12-4,TGTGCCAGCATCTCAGGACTAGCGGGGGGGCCTGACACCGGGGAGCTGTTTTTT,CASISGLAGGPDTGELFF
TRBD1,.,TRBJ1-3,TRBV6-1,TGTGCCAGCAAGGACAGGCCCTCTGGAAACACCATATATTTT,CASKDRPSGNTIYF
.,many,TRBJ1-5,TRBV28,TGTGCCAGCAGTTTGGGGTACCCAGGGAGCAATCAGCCCCAGCATTTT,CASSLGYPGSNQPQHF
.,many,TRBJ2-2,TRBV12-3/TRBV12-4,TGTGCCAGCCATGCCACCGAGACCCATAACACCGGGGAGCTGTTTTTT,CASHATETHNTGELFF
TRBD1,many,TRBJ2-7,TRBV7-2,TGTGCCAGCAGTGTTAGGGACAGGCCCTACGAGCAGTACTTC,CASSVRDRPYEQYF
.,many,TRBJ2-2,TRBV9,TGTGCCAGCAGCGTATCTTCCGGGGAGCTGTTTTTT,CASSVSSGELFF
TRBD1,.,TRBJ2-7,TRBV30,TGTGCCTGGAGTGTACGACAGGGCGAGCAGTACTTC,CAWSVRQGEQYF
.,many,TRBJ2-5,TRBV2,TGTGCCAGCAGGGGGACAACCCAAGAGACCCAGTACTTC,CASRGTTQETQYF
.,many,TRBJ1-1,TRBV6-1,TGTGCCAGCAACAGGAGGGGGGCAACGTCTCGGGCTTTCTTT,CASNRRGATSRAFF
TRBD2,many,TRBJ2-7,TRBV12-3/TRBV12-4,TGTGCCAGCAGTCCTAGCGGGAGAAAATACGAGCAGTACTTC,CASSPSGRKYEQYF
.,many,TRBJ2-7,TRBV10-1,TGCGCCATAGACCGTGTCCAAATCTACGAGCAGTACTTC,CAIDRVQIYEQYF
.,many,TRBJ2-4,TRBV9,TGTGCCAGCAGCCCAGGGGAGATAGCCAAAAACATTCAGTACTTC,CASSPGEIAKNIQYF
.,many,TRBJ2-5,TRBV20-1,TGCAGTGCTAGCACAGGGTTAGGAGAGACCCAGTACTTC,CSASTGLGETQYF
.,.,TRBJ1-2,TRBV27,TGTGCCAGCAGTAACGCCAGACACTATGGCTACACCTTC,CASSNARHYGYTF
.,many,TRBJ1-1,TRBV7-2,TGTGCCAGCGGCTTTATGCGGGGGAACACTGAAGCTTTCTTT,CASGFMRGNTEAFF
TRBD2,few,TRBJ2-7,TRBV30,TGTGCCTGGGCCCCGGTTGGACTAGCGGGAGCAGGGGACGAGCAGTACTTC,CAWAPVGLAGAGDEQYF
.,many,TRBJ1-2,TRBV18,TGTGCCAGCTCACTCCAGGACTATGGCTACACCTTC,CASSLQDYGYTF
.,many,TRBJ2-7,TRBV5-1,TGCGCCAGCAGCCACCTCTCAGGAGAGGGGATGGACGAGCAGTACTTC,CASSHLSGEGMDEQYF
.,many,TRBJ1-5,TRBV6-4,TGTGCCAGCAGTGACTCGAACGGCAGGGAAAGCAATCAGCCCCAGCATTTT,CASSDSNGRESNQPQHF
TRBD1,few,TRBJ1-5,TRBV12-3/TRBV12-4,TGTGCCAGCAGTGCGGGGACAGGGGTCTACAATCAGCCCCAGCATTTT,CASSAGTGVYNQPQHF
TRBD1,many,TRBJ1-1,TRBV7-3,TGTGCCAGCAGCTCCGGGACAGGGTTAAACACTGAAGCTTTCTTT,CASSSGTGLNTEAFF
.,many,TRBJ1-5,TRBV6-1,TGTGCCAGCAGTGACAGCTCCCCAACGCAGCCCCAGCATTTT,CASSDSSPTQPQHF
.,.,TRBJ1-1,TRBV20-1,TGCAGTTCCCTTCCCGGGACAACTATTACTGAAGCTTTCTTT,CSSLPGTTITEAFF
.,.,TRBJ2-4,TRBV2,TGTGCCAGCAGGGACGTTCGGGCAGCCCGAGGAGACATTCAGTACTTC,CASRDVRAARGDIQYF
.,many,TRBJ1-2,TRBV6-5,TGTGCCAGCAGTTACAGGCAGGAGAACTATGGCTACACCTTC,CASSYRQENYGYTF
.,.,TRBJ2-2,TRBV7-9,TGTGCCAGCAGCTTAGAGGGACGGACCGGGGAGCTGTTTTTT,CASSLEGRTGELFF
.,few,TRBJ1-1,TRBV6-1,TGTGCCAGCAGGACCCCGGGAGGCGAAGCTTTCTTT,CASRTPGGEAFF
.,many,TRBJ1-2,TRBV6-2/TRBV6-3,TGTGCGACGTCAGTCTTGAGTGTCTATGGCTACACCTTC,CATSVLSVYGYTF
.,many,TRBJ1-1,TRBV28,TGTGCCAGCAGTCCTCGTTGGGGGCGATTCACTGAAGCTTTCTTT,CASSPRWGRFTEAFF
.,once,TRBJ1-6,TRBV6-1,TGTGCCAGCAGGGACAGAGGATATGATTCACCCCTCCACTTT,CASRDRGYDSPLHF
TRBD1,many,TRBJ1-1,TRBV18,TGTGCCAGCTCCGGACAGGGGGCTGAAGCTTTCTTT,CASSGQGAEAFF
TRBD1,.,TRBJ1-2,TRBV28,TGTGCCAGCAGTTTATTGACAGGGTTCGATGGCTACACCTTC,CASSLLTGFDGYTF
TRBD1,many,TRBJ2-2,TRBV6-2/TRBV6-3,TGTGCCAGCAGTATGACAGGGGGCGGTTACGGGGAGCTGTTTTTT,CASSMTGGGYGELFF
TRBD1,few,TRBJ2-5,TRBV27,TGTGCCAGCAGTTCCGGGACAGGGAGTACTCAAGAGACCCAGTACTTC,CASSSGTGSTQETQYF
.,many,TRBJ2-2,TRBV5-1,TGCGCCAGCAGCCCTGACGGGAGAGGCGCCGGGGAGCTGTTTTTT,CASSPDGRGAGELFF
TRBD2,many,TRBJ2-7,TRBV20-1,TGCAGTGCTACCGAAGCGGGAGGTGGATACGAGCAGTACTTC,CSATEAGGGYEQYF
.,many,TRBJ1-1,TRBV28,TGTGCCAGCAGTCCGGGGACGGCCGGCAGGAACACTGAAGCTTTCTTT,CASSPGTAGRNTEAFF
.,.,TRBJ2-4,TRBV7-6,TGTGCCAGCAGCCACGACCCCGAGATTCTCAAAAACATTCAGTACTTC,CASSHDPEILKNIQYF
.,many,TRBJ1-3,TRBV4-1,TGCGCCAGCAGCCAAGAGACCTCTGGAAACACCATATATTTT,CASSQETSGNTIYF
TRBD2,many,TRBJ2-5,TRBV27,TGTGCCAGCAGTATCATAGCGGGAGAGCAAGAGACCCAGTACTTC,CASSIIAGEQETQYF
TRBD2,many,TRBJ2-7,TRBV7-8,TGTGCCAGCGGATCTAGCGGGAGTTCCTACGAGCAGTACTTC,CASGSSGSSYEQYF
TRBD2,many,TRBJ2-2,TRBV7-2,TGTGCCAATGCGGGGGGCGCGGGGAACACCGGGGAGCTGTTTTTT,CANAGGAGNTGELFF
.,many,TRBJ1-2,TRBV12-3/TRBV12-4,TGTGCCAGCAGTTTTCGGTCAAATTATGGCTACACCTTC,CASSFRSNYGYTF
.,many,TRBJ1-1,TRBV6-2/TRBV6-3,TGTGCCAGCAGACCCCCCGGCAGGGAGGGCACTGAAGCTTTCTTT,CASRPPGREGTEAFF
.,many,TRBJ2-7,TRBV6-2/TRBV6-3,TGTGCCAGCAGCCCCCTTCGTCGCGAGCAGTACTTC,CASSPLRREQYF
.,many,TRBJ2-5,TRBV30,TGTGCCGGGAGCCGGTGGGGGCACCAAGAGACCCAGTACTTC,CAGSRWGHQETQYF
.,many,TRBJ1-6,TRBV28,TGTGCCAGCAGTTTTTACCAGTCCTATAATTCACCCCTCCACTTT,CASSFYQSYNSPLHF
.,.,TRBJ1-1,TRBV12-3/TRBV12-4,TGTGCCAGCAGACCGACGACAGTGAACACTGAAGCTTTCTTT,CASRPTTVNTEAFF
.,many,TRBJ2-2,TRBV24-1,TGTGCCACCAGTGATCCCGGGTTACAGAACACCGGGGAGCTGTTTTTT,CATSDPGLQNTGELFF
.,many,TRBJ1-1,TRBV5-5,TGTGCCAGCAGCTTCGGGGGATTGACTGAAGCTTTCTTT,CASSFGGLTEAFF